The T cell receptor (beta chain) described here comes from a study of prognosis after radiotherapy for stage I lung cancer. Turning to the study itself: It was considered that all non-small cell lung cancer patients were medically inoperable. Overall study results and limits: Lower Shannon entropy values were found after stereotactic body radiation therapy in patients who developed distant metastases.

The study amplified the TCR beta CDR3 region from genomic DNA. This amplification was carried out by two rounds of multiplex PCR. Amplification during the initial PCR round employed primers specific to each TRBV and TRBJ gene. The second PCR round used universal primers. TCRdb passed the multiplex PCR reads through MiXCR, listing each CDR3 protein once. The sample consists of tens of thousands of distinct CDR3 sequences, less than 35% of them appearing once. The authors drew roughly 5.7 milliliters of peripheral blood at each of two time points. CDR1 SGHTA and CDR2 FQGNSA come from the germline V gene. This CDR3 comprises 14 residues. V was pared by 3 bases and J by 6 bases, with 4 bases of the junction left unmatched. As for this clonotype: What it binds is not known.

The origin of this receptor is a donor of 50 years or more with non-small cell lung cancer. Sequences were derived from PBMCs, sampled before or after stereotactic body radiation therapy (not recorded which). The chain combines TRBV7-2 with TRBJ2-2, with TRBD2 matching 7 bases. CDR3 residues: CASSFRGGAGELFF. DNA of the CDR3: TGTGCCAGCAGCTTTAGGGGAGGGGCCGGGGAGCTGTTTTTT.